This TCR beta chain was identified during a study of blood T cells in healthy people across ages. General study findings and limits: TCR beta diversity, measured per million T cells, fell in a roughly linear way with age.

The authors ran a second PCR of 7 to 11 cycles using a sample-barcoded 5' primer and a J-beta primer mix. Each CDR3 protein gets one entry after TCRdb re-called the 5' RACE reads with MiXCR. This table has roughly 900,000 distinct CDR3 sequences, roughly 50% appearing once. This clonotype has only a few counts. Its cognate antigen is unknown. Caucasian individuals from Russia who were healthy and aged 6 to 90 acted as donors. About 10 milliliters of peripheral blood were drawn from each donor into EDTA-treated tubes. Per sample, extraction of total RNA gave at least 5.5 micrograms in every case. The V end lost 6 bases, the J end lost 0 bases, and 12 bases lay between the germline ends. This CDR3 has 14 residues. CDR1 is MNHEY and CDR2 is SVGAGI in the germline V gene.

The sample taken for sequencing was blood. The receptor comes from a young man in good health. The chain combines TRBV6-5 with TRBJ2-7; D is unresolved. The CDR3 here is CASSRSPGSYEQYF. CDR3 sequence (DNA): TGTGCCAGCAGCCGGTCCCCTGGCTCCTACGAGCAGTACTTC.